This T cell receptor (beta chain) was recovered during a study of beta chain features in type 1 diabetes. The ends lost 5 bases at V and 2 bases at J; junction bases unmatched: 7. The CDR3 consists of 16 residues. The germline CDR1 and CDR2 sequences are KGHSH and LQKENI. The table lists this clone with a few counts. Its antigen is undetermined. Points from the study as a whole: Moderate yet significant TCRB CDR3 shortening was seen in Type 1 diabetes patients in all four CD4+ subsets.

Reverse transcription of all isolated RNA meant that expressed TCRB transcripts were sequenced. This table comes from immunoSEQ multiplex PCR, and its TCRdb copy is limited to in-frame clones, with some not included. This sample has under 150,000 clones, with roughly 10% found just once. The authors sorted CD4+ naive, central memory, regulatory and stem cell-like memory cells via CD45RO/CCR7/CD25/CD127/CD95/CD27. The sequenced sample was central memory CD4+ T cells from blood. This TCR came from a man aged 25 to 40 with type 1 diabetes. This chain connects TRBV18 to TRBJ2-1, with 9 bases matching TRBD1. CDR3 amino acids: CASSSDRGVTYNEQFF. The CDR3 nucleotides are TGTGCCAGCTCATCGGACAGGGGTGTTACCTACAATGAGCAGTTCTTC.